These 2 T cell receptor beta chains were sequenced from one sample in a study of Ad26.COV2.S vaccination and SARS-CoV-2 variants. Clones were read by immunoSEQ multiplex PCR, and TCRdb kept only the in-frame ones, dropping some. The sample contains about 350,000 clones, around nine tenths of which appear only once. Treatment specified: around 19 received Ad26.COV2.S at low or high dose, single or two shots; about 5 received placebo; per-sample allocation not given. Repertoires come from day 63 after the first vaccine or placebo injection. The specimen was peripheral blood, collected in a trial of Ad26.COV2.S vaccine versus placebo. All receptors derive from a person between 18 and 59 years old who received the Ad26.COV2.S COVID-19 vaccine or a placebo.

V usage is TRBV7-2 and J usage is TRBJ2-2, with D unresolved. The CDR3 runs to 14 residues. CDR1 is SGHTA and CDR2 is FQGNSA in the germline V gene. V lost 2 bases and J lost 3, with 7 bases in between. CDR3 nucleotides: TGTGCCAGCAGCTTAAGCGTCGACACCGGGGAGCTGTTTTTT. As protein: CASSLSVDTGELFF.

The chain recombines TRBV2 with TRBJ2-2; D not resolved. The V gene lost 6 bases and the J gene lost 3 bases, with 8 bases spanning the gap. This CDR3 is 13 amino acids long. Germline V gives CDR1 SNHLY, CDR2 FYNNEI. The CDR3 is CASRQTDTGELFF. CDR3 DNA sequence: TGTGCCAGCAGACAGACCGACACCGGGGAGCTGTTTTTT.